Presented here are 20 T cell receptor beta chains from one specimen sequenced in a study of shared clonotypes between healthy human individuals. Profiled with immunoSEQ multiplex PCR; TCRdb holds only in-frame clones, not every one. The table has some 1.1 million clones, around 77% seen once; the top ten hold 0.89%. Sequences were obtained from memory CD4+ T cells from PBMCs. Described subset: CD45RA-negative fraction. These receptors all stem from a man aged 18 to 35 in good health. Some clones in this sample may be carry-over from other donors' samples.

This clone was found once. V and J are TRBV7-8 and TRBJ2-7; tentatively, D is TRBD1 (6 bases). The CDR3 sequence is 14 residues long. Looked up from germline, CDR1 is SGHVS and CDR2 is FQNEAQ. The V gene lost 7 bases and the J gene lost 5 bases, with 18 bases spanning the gap. CDR3: CASTSSAGVDEQYF. The CDR3 DNA reads TGTGCCAGCACCTCTTCGGCAGGGGTGGACGAGCAGTACTTC.

This sequence joins TRBV5-1 and TRBJ1-1; maybe TRBD1 (5 bases). V was trimmed by 3 bases and J by 6 bases, leaving 18 bases between them. The CDR3 runs to 15 residues. CDR1 and CDR2 from the germline V gene are SGHRS and YFSETQ. The DNA of the CDR3 is TGCGCCAGCAGCTCACGACCGGGCCCAGGGTCTGAAGCTTTCTTT. It translates to CASSSRPGPGSEAFF.

The V and J genes are TRBV27 and TRBJ2-4, with D unclear. From germline, CDR1 is MNHEY and CDR2 SMNVEV (reference sequence). V lost 7 bases and J lost 3, with 16 bases in between. The CDR3 has 15 residues. The CDR3 DNA follows: TGTGCCAGCAAGGAACTTGTGAGTGGCAAAAACATTCAGTACTTC. Its translation: CASKELVSGKNIQYF.

The chain joins TRBV7-3 to TRBJ2-7; D unresolved. The V gene's germline CDR1 is SGHTA and CDR2 FQGTGA. V was trimmed by 8 bases and J by 0 bases, leaving 14 bases between them. The CDR3 is 14 residues long. Here the CDR3 reads CASSDGGSSYEQYF. The CDR3 region has the DNA TGTGCCAGCTCCGATGGCGGTAGCTCCTACGAGCAGTACTTC.

V and J are TRBV7-2 and TRBJ2-5; TRBD2 aligns across 13 bases. Unmatched junction bases numbered 9, after V lost 5 bases and J lost 9 bases. This CDR3 is built from 15 residues. CDR1 SGHTA and CDR2 FQGNSA come from the germline V gene. DNA for the CDR3: TGTGCCAGCAGCAGGGGACTAGCGGGGCGAGAATCCCAGTACTTC. It codes for CASSRGLAGRESQYF. Filled out from reference TRBV7-2 and TRBJ2-5, the complete variable domain reads GAGVSQSPSNKVTEKGKDVELRCDPISGHTALYWYRQSLGQGLEFLIYFQGNSAPDKSGLPSDRFSAERTGGSVSTLTIQRTQQEDSAVYLCASSRGLAGRESQYFGPGTRLLVL.

The chain employs TRBV2 and TRBJ1-3; a weak D match, TRBD1 (5 bases). Per germline, CDR1 SNHLY and CDR2 FYNNEI. The CDR3 spans 13 residues. The V end was cut by 11 bases, the J end by 8 bases, with 19 bases between. CDR3 coding DNA: TGTGCCTCCAAGGGGACGGGGACGGACACCATATATTTT. It codes for CASKGTGTDTIYF.

The chain joins TRBV5-1 to TRBJ2-7; 8 bases map to TRBD1. This CDR3 has 14 residues. CDR1 and CDR2 (germline): SGHRS, YFSETQ. V lost 4 bases, J lost 1 base, and 4 bases stayed unmatched. The CDR3 here is CASSPRTGSYEQYF. DNA for the CDR3: TGCGCCAGCAGCCCTCGGACAGGGTCCTACGAGCAGTACTTC.

This clone was counted once. The chain is built from TRBV9 and TRBJ2-2; 9 nucleotides line up with TRBD1. The trim removed 0 bases at V and 7 bases at J, leaving 10 bases unmatched. Germline assignment: CDR1 SGDLS and CDR2 YYNGEE. The CDR3 is 17 residues long. CDR3 nucleotides: TGTGCCAGCAGCGTAGCTCTAATACAGGGGGCTGGCGGGGAGCTGTTTTTT. This codes for CASSVALIQGAGGELFF.

The chain uses TRBV6-6 and TRBJ2-5, with 7 positions matching TRBD2. With 0 bases clipped from V and 5 bases from J, the junction kept 3 bases outside the gene matches. The CDR3 is 14 residues long. Per the germline V gene, CDR1 is MNHNY and CDR2 is SVGAGI (reference sequence). The CDR3 DNA is TGTGCCAGCAGTTACTCTTTCGGGGGGGAGACCCAGTACTTC. Translated: CASSYSFGGETQYF.

The V gene is TRBV5-1, the J gene TRBJ2-5, with D possibly matching TRBD1 (5 bases). V gave up 0 bases and J gave up 4 bases, with 13 bases separating them. The CDR3 loop spans 15 amino acids. Germline loops: CDR1 SGHRS, CDR2 YFSETQ. The CDR3 DNA reads as TGCGCCAGCAGCTTGGCCCCGGTACAGGTAGAGACCCAGTACTTC. Translating gives CASSLAPVQVETQYF.

The chain carries TRBV6-5 and TRBJ1-4; D call uncertain. V lost 5 bases and J lost 14, with 12 bases in between. Looked up from germline, CDR1 is MNHEY and CDR2 is SVGAGI. This CDR3 region has 11 residues. This chain's CDR3 is CASSEPERLFF. Here the CDR3 DNA reads TGTGCCAGCAGTGAACCGGAACGGCTGTTTTTT.

V is TRBV18 and J is TRBJ2-1; TRBD2 agrees at 12 bases. The CDR3 has 15 amino acids. In germline, CDR1 is KGHSH, CDR2 LQKENI. The V gene end was trimmed by 5 bases and the J gene end by 4 bases; junction bases not matched to a gene: 3. This CDR3 reads CASSMTSGSYNEQFF. Here the CDR3 DNA reads TGTGCCAGCTCAATGACTAGCGGGAGTTACAATGAGCAGTTCTTC. The whole variable domain, remainder taken from reference TRBV18 and TRBJ2-1, is NAGVMQNPRHLVRRRGQEARLRCSPMKGHSHVYWYRQLPEEGLKFMVYLQKENIIDESGMPKERFSAEFPKEGPSILRIQQVVRGDSAAYFCASSMTSGSYNEQFFGPGTRLTVL.

The chain joins TRBV6-6 to TRBJ2-1, with 8 nucleotides matching TRBD2. V lost 6 bases and J lost 6; bases outside the gene matches: 10. The CDR3 runs to 15 residues. CDR1 is MNHNY and CDR2 is SVGAGI in the germline V gene (reference sequence). CDR3 in amino acids: CASRPNSGIFNEQFF. The CDR3, as DNA: TGTGCCAGCAGACCGAATAGCGGGATTTTCAATGAGCAGTTCTTC.

A few counts support this clone. The rearrangement uses TRBV27 and TRBJ2-1; 14 bases are a match to TRBD2. Germline V gives CDR1 MNHEY, CDR2 SMNVEV (reference sequence). V lost 6 bases and J lost 15; bases outside the gene matches: 10. The CDR3 has 14 amino acids. CDR3 sequence reads: CASRAGTSGRRRFF. The CDR3 DNA reads as TGTGCCAGCAGAGCCGGGACTAGCGGGAGACGGCGGTTCTTC.

The CDR3 DNA reads TGCGCCAGCAGCCACGGCGTACTCTCCTACAATGAGCAGTTCTTC. Its translation is CASSHGVLSYNEQFF. The J gene is TRBJ2-1, the V gene TRBV4-1, with D uncertain. Germline V lookup: CDR1 MGHRA, CDR2 YSYEKL. This CDR3 comprises 15 residues. The ends were cut back, 3 bases at V and 0 bases at J, with 9 bases in the middle.

In this sample, this clone turned up a few times. The chain combines TRBV19 with TRBJ2-4; D not certain. CDR3 size: 12 residues. Per the germline V gene, CDR1 is LNHDA and CDR2 is SQIVND (reference sequence). V dropped 5 bases and J dropped 5 bases, with 7 bases sitting between them. CDR3 in DNA: TGTGCCAGTAGTGCGGCGGAAAACATTCAGTACTTC. Translated, it gives CASSAAENIQYF.

The genes are TRBV30 and TRBJ2-3; 13 bases are a match to TRBD2. V lost 1 base to trimming and J lost 1 base; unmatched junction nucleotides: 8. The germline CDR1 and CDR2 sequences are GTSNPN and SVGIG (reference sequence). CDR3 length: 18 amino acids. The CDR3 sequence is CAWSAWTSGSWGTDTQYF. The CDR3 bases are TGTGCCTGGAGTGCCTGGACTAGCGGGAGTTGGGGCACAGATACGCAGTATTTT.

Remarks on this clone: It may be a read error: a sequence one base away is much more abundant. CDR3 in amino acids: CASSSGLAEETQYF. The CDR3, as DNA: TGTGCCAGCAGCTCGGGACTAGCGGAAGAGACCCAGTACTTC. This chain links TRBV5-6 with TRBJ2-5, with 11 bases fitting TRBD2. The ends lost 3 bases at V and 3 bases at J; junction bases unmatched: 1. There are 14 residues in the CDR3. The germline CDR1 and CDR2 sequences are SGHDT and YYEEEE.

CDR3 in DNA: TGCGCCACCAGGGAGGCTGCGGGCACTGAAGCTTTCTTT. It codes for CATREAAGTEAFF. The V gene is TRBV5-1, the J gene TRBJ1-1; tentatively, D is TRBD1 (5 bases). Germline CDR1 and CDR2: SGHRS and YFSETQ. V was trimmed by 9 bases and J by 4 bases, leaving 16 bases between them. The CDR3 spans 13 residues.

The genes are TRBV11-3 and TRBJ2-7; 8 bases line up with TRBD1. The CDR3 runs 14 residues. J gave up 2 bases and V 4 bases, and 4 bases lay outside the gene matches. Germline CDR1 and CDR2: SGHNT and YENEEA. The CDR3: CASSSTGGPYEQYF. CDR3 coding DNA: TGTGCCAGCAGCTCTACAGGGGGGCCCTACGAGCAGTACTTC.